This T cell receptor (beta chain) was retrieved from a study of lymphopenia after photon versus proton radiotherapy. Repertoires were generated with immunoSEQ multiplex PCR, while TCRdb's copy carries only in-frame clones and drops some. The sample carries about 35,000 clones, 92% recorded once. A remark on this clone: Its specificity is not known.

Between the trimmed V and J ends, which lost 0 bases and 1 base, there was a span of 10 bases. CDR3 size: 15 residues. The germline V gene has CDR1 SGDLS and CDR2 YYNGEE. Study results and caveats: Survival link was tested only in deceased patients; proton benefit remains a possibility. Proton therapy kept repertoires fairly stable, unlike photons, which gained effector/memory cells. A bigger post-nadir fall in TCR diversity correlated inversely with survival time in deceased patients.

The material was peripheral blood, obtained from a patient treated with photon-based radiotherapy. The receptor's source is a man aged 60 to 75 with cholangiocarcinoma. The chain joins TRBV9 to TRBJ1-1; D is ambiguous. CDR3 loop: CASSVDHSRNTEAFF. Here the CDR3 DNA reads TGTGCCAGCAGCGTAGATCACAGTAGGAACACTGAAGCTTTCTTT.